Shown below are 25 T cell receptor beta chains from a single sample sequenced in a study of blood T cells in healthy people across ages. Using a J-beta primer mix together with a sample-barcoded 5' primer, a second PCR was run for about 6 to 12 cycles. TCRdb recomputed calls from the 5' RACE reads with MiXCR, one row per CDR3 protein. Among 1.5 million to 1.8 million distinct CDR3 sequences, around 40% were seen once, and the ten largest hold less than 5%. The source material was blood. The receptors stem from a woman in her late teens or twenties in good health.

The chain links TRBV12-3 or TRBV12-4 to TRBJ1-3; D call uncertain. The CDR3 is made up of 13 amino acids. Trimming took off 3 bases at V and 5 bases at J, with 8 bases between the two ends. The CDR3 nucleotides read TGTGCCAGCAGTTTGGCTACAAGAAACACCATATATTTT. This translates into CASSLATRNTIYF.

This clonotype was observed many times. The V gene is TRBV29-1, the J gene TRBJ2-3, with 9 bases that match TRBD2. CDR1 is SQVTM, CDR2 ANQGSEA, per germline. The CDR3 extends over 14 amino acids. V was clipped by 4 bases and J by 2 bases; unmatched bases: 4. CDR3 DNA: TGCAGCGTTGGACTAGCGGCCTTCACAGATACGCAGTATTTT. This sequence encodes CSVGLAAFTDTQYF.

This sequence joins TRBV7-2 and TRBJ1-4, with D possibly TRBD1 on 5 matching bases. V lost 4 bases and J lost 5, with 11 bases in between. Per germline, CDR1 SGHTA and CDR2 FQGNSA. The CDR3 has 14 amino acids. The CDR3 DNA sequence: TGTGCCAGCAGCTGGTCGGACAAAAATGAAAAACTGTTTTTT. It encodes CASSWSDKNEKLFF.

The chain employs TRBV12-3 or TRBV12-4 and TRBJ1-1; D ambiguous. The length of the CDR3 is 17 residues. The V end was cut by 5 bases, the J end by 0 bases, with 19 bases between. Written as DNA, the CDR3 is TGTGCCAGCAGTCCCTTCGGCGGACTGCTAATGAACACTGAAGCTTTCTTT. It is translated as CASSPFGGLLMNTEAFF.

This chain connects TRBV7-8 to TRBJ2-3, with 10 bases that match TRBD1. Per germline, CDR1 SGHVS and CDR2 FQNEAQ. The CDR3 is made up of 16 amino acids. Unmatched junction bases numbered 10, after V lost 5 bases and J lost 5 bases. The CDR3 DNA sequence: TGTGCCAGCAGCAAACACCGGGACAGGGGATTAGATACGCAGTATTTT. Its protein is CASSKHRDRGLDTQYF.

The gene calls are TRBV7-9 and TRBJ2-5; D may be TRBD2 (6 bases). TRBJ2-7 explains the end of the DNA better; the J call may be wrong. This CDR3 comprises 16 residues. Germline CDR1 and CDR2: SEHNR and FQNEAQ (reference sequence). CDR3 residues: CASSKLPRAAGYEQYF. The CDR3 DNA reads TGTGCCAGCAGCAAACTCCCGAGGGCCGCGGGGTACGAGCAGTACTTC.

This clonotype came up a few times. J is TRBJ2-3 and V is TRBV15; unclear D gene. The CDR3 is 14 residues long. V was trimmed by 0 bases and J by 5 bases, leaving 9 bases between them. Germline assignment: CDR1 LNHNV and CDR2 YYDKDF (reference sequence). The CDR3 loop reads CATSRDRTKDTQYF. The DNA for the CDR3 is TGTGCCACCAGCAGAGATCGGACGAAAGATACGCAGTATTTT.

The chain employs TRBV30 and TRBJ2-7; 7 nucleotides align to TRBD1. Germline CDR1 is GTSNPN and CDR2 is SVGIG (reference sequence). The CDR3 has 12 residues. Trimming at V came to 3 bases and at J to 2 bases, leaving 1 base not matched to a gene. CDR3 nucleotide sequence: TGTGCCTGGAGAGGGACAGCCTACGAGCAGTACTTC. It translates to CAWRGTAYEQYF.

The chain couples TRBV19 to TRBJ1-6; 7 bases are shared with TRBD1. Germline V gives CDR1 LNHDA, CDR2 SQIVND (reference sequence). This CDR3 comprises 15 residues. V dropped 7 bases and J dropped 4; count of bases not matched to a gene: 7. CDR3 nucleotide sequence: TGTGCCAGTAACACCGGGACAGTATATAATTCACCCCTCCACTTT. Protein product: CASNTGTVYNSPLHF.

Worth noting for this clonotype: This sequence may be a read error, since a much larger clone differs from it by one base. The chain combines TRBV4-1 with TRBJ2-3; TRBD2 matches at 13 bases. Germline V CDR1 and CDR2: MGHRA, YSYEKL. The CDR3 totals 19 residues. The V gene end was trimmed by 3 bases and the J gene end by 8 bases; junction bases not matched to a gene: 17. The CDR3 DNA reads TGCGCCAGCAGCCAGGGCAGACTAGCGGGGGGCCCAGCTTCAGGTACGCAGTATTTT. Its protein product is CASSQGRLAGGPASGTQYF.

V usage is TRBV7-2 and J usage is TRBJ2-1, with TRBD2 matching 9 bases. With V trimmed by 2 bases and J by 1 base, 6 bases remained unmatched. The CDR3 sequence is 17 residues long. Germline loops: CDR1 SGHTA, CDR2 FQGNSA. In DNA form, the CDR3 reads TGTGCCAGCAGCTTAACCCGACTAGCGGTTTCCTACAATGAGCAGTTCTTC. It translates to CASSLTRLAVSYNEQFF.

This clonotype has just a few counts. The chain joins TRBV27 to TRBJ2-1, with D unclear. This CDR3 has 12 residues. The germline V gene encodes CDR1 MNHEY and CDR2 SMNVEV (reference sequence). Trimming removed 5 bases from V and 9 bases from J, with 11 bases in between. The CDR3 region has the DNA TGTGCCAGCAGTGGAAGTAATACTGAGCAGTTCTTC. This gives the protein CASSGSNTEQFF.

The chain couples TRBV6-5 to TRBJ1-1; 7 nucleotides align to TRBD1. The CDR3 covers 16 residues. The ends lost 6 bases at V and 1 base at J; junction bases unmatched: 11. Per the germline V gene, CDR1 is MNHEY and CDR2 is SVGAGI. CDR3 loop: CASSPGQAFGNTEAFF. Here the CDR3 DNA reads TGTGCCAGCAGCCCCGGACAGGCTTTCGGGAACACTGAAGCTTTCTTT.

The rearrangement joins TRBV27 to TRBJ2-4; D ambiguous. The length of the CDR3 is 12 residues. The germline V gene has CDR1 MNHEY and CDR2 SMNVEV (reference sequence). Trimming cost V 6 bases and J 9 bases, with 12 bases left between them. The CDR3 here is CASRDLGTIQYF. Here the CDR3 DNA reads TGTGCCAGCAGGGACCTTGGAACCATTCAGTACTTC.

The chain is built from TRBV7-2 and TRBJ1-2; weak D call: TRBD1 (6 bases). The CDR3 covers 16 residues. With 5 bases removed from V and 0 bases from J, the gap between germline ends came to 16 bases. CDR1 is SGHTA, CDR2 FQGNSA, per germline. As DNA, the CDR3 is TGTGCCAGCAGCACGAGGAGACAGGAGGCTAACTATGGCTACACCTTC. Translated, it gives CASSTRRQEANYGYTF.

This clonotype was observed a handful of times. The chain employs TRBV2 and TRBJ1-5; the match to TRBD1 covers 10 bases. Germline lookup yields CDR1 SNHLY and CDR2 FYNNEI. This CDR3 region has 14 residues. Trimming took 6 bases from V and 6 from J; bases not matched to a gene: 5. This chain's CDR3 is CASRLDRGLQPQHF. DNA for the CDR3: TGTGCCAGCAGGCTAGACAGGGGGCTTCAGCCCCAGCATTTT.

The chain employs TRBV9 and TRBJ1-2, with TRBD1 identical over 7 bases. Germline V CDR1 and CDR2: SGDLS, YYNGEE. The length of the CDR3 is 17 residues. The junction had 8 bases not matched to a gene; V was cut back by 0 bases and J by 0 bases. CDR3 coding DNA: TGTGCCAGCAGCGTAGAAGACAGGGCATATTCTAACTATGGCTACACCTTC. Translation gives CASSVEDRAYSNYGYTF.

This chain links TRBV4-1 with TRBJ2-3; D might be TRBD1 or TRBD2, each matching 5 bases. Trimming shortened V by 0 bases and J by 4 bases, and 11 bases separated the two germline ends. This CDR3 has 15 residues. From germline, CDR1 is MGHRA and CDR2 YSYEKL. CDR3 in amino acids: CASSQEGRGADTQYF. The CDR3 nucleotides are TGCGCCAGCAGCCAAGAAGGGAGAGGGGCAGATACGCAGTATTTT.

This clonotype has more than one count but fewer than ten. The V and J genes are TRBV27 and TRBJ2-5, with 11 bases fitting TRBD2. The CDR3 covers 15 residues. From germline, CDR1 is MNHEY and CDR2 SMNVEV (reference sequence). The junction had 8 bases not matched to a gene; V was cut back by 4 bases and J by 7 bases. As DNA, the CDR3 is TGTGCCAGCAGTTACGGGACTAGCGGCTCGGGGACCCAGTACTTC. Encoded protein: CASSYGTSGSGTQYF.

The V and J genes are TRBV4-2 and TRBJ2-1; D remains unclear. In germline, CDR1 is LGHNA, CDR2 YNFKEQ. The CDR3 covers 15 residues. Trimming took 1 base from V and 5 from J, leaving 12 bases between them. CDR3 in DNA: TGTGCCAGCAGCCAAGTAGAGACACAACACAATGAGCAGTTCTTC. This sequence encodes CASSQVETQHNEQFF.

This clonotype was seen a few times. The chain combines TRBV20-1 with TRBJ1-4; D remains ambiguous. Germline V gives CDR1 DFQATT, CDR2 SNEGSKA (reference sequence). This CDR3 spans 15 amino acids. Between the trimmed V and J ends, which lost 0 bases and 8 bases, there was a span of 16 bases. The CDR3: CSARDAWGRGEKLFF. The CDR3 bases are TGCAGTGCTAGAGATGCTTGGGGAAGAGGGGAAAAACTGTTTTTT.

Many counts were recorded for this clonotype. The chain has TRBV12-3 or TRBV12-4 and TRBJ2-1, with D possibly matching TRBD2 (5 bases). Trimming took off 3 bases at V and 5 bases at J, with 11 bases between the two ends. The CDR3 totals 14 residues. The CDR3 loop reads CASSFRGAHNEQFF. The CDR3 DNA reads TGTGCCAGCAGTTTTCGGGGAGCCCACAATGAGCAGTTCTTC.

The gene calls are TRBV20-1 and TRBJ2-3, with D perhaps matching TRBD1 (6 bases). CDR3 length equals 14 residues. Germline assignment: CDR1 DFQATT and CDR2 SNEGSKA (reference sequence). V lost 1 base and J lost 4, with 12 bases in between. The CDR3 DNA reads TGCAGTGCTAGAGTGGTCAGGGGCCCAGATACGCAGTATTTT. This sequence encodes CSARVVRGPDTQYF.

The chain couples TRBV10-3 to TRBJ2-1; weak D call: TRBD2 (6 bases). The CDR3 has 16 amino acids. V was shortened by 10 bases and J by 0 bases, with 19 bases between the two germline ends. CDR1 is ENHRY, CDR2 SYGVKD, per germline. CDR3 protein: CASLPGLASSYNEQFF. In DNA form, the CDR3 reads TGTGCCAGCTTACCGGGACTCGCTAGCTCCTACAATGAGCAGTTCTTC.

This clonotype was seen a single time. One end of the junction does not line up with germline, which may come from a read error. The chain has TRBV6-6 and TRBJ1-5; no firm D call. This CDR3 comprises 16 residues. Germline V gene lookup returns CDR1 MNHNY and CDR2 SVGAGI (reference sequence). CDR3 sequence reads: CACSRPDLGGNQPQHF. CDR3 DNA: TGTGCCTGCAGCCGCCCCGATTTGGGCGGCAATCAGCCCCAGCATTTT.